This T cell receptor (beta chain) emerged from a study of STAT5B mutations in CD4+ large granular lymphocyte leukemia. Study conclusions and caveats: Patient CD4-sorted repertoires looked more clonal than healthy CD4+ repertoires, even without putative leukemic clones.

V shed 0 bases, J shed 2 bases, and the junction held 6 bases outside the gene matches. The CDR3 is 16 residues long. The V gene's germline CDR1 is LNHDA and CDR2 SQIVND (reference sequence). The repertoire was sequenced with immunoSEQ multiplex PCR; TCRdb's copy has only in-frame clones and lacks some. Among some 30,000 clones listed, 65% to 85% were seen once. This clone occurred a few times. What it binds is not known. This sequence was found in a human donor in good health. The chain uses TRBV19 and TRBJ1-1; 7 bases are a match to TRBD1. The sequenced material came from CD4+ T cells from blood buffy coats. The CDR3 loop is CASSIEGDRVNTEAFF. In DNA, the CDR3 is TGTGCCAGTAGTATAGAGGGGGACAGAGTCAACACTGAAGCTTTCTTT.